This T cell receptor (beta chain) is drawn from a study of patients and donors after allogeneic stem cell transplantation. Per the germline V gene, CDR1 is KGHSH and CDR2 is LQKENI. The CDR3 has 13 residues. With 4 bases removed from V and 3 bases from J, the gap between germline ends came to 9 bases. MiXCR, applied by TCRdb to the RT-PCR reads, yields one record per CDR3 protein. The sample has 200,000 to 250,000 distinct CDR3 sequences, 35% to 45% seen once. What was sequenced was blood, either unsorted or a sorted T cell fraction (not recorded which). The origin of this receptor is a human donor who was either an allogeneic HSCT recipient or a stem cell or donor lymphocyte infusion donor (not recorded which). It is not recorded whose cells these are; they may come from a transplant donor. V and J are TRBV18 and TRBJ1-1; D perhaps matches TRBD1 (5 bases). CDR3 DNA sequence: TGTGCCAGCTCACTGGGGCAGCACACTGAAGCTTTCTTT. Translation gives CASSLGQHTEAFF.